This is a list of T cell receptor beta chains from one sample in a study of T cells in localized non-small cell lung cancer. TCRdb's table, derived via immunoSEQ multiplex PCR, lists solely in-frame clones and lacks some. The table has around 78,000 clones, 88% seen once; the top ten hold 20% to 25%. The sample was peripheral blood, taken before any cancer treatment. The receptor set was obtained from a woman aged 40 to 75 with stage I squamous cell lung carcinoma. CDR3s include the opening cysteine and the closing phenylalanine or tryptophan. The D gene is left open where the match is weak. Some rows mark clone size as missing; the rest say once, few, many or name a class of expanded clone.

abundance	j_gene	d_gene	v_gene	CDR3aa	CDR3nt
once	TRBJ2-5	-	TRBV5-1	CASSLVGGVAQETQYF	TGCGCCAGCAGCTTGGTGGGCGGGGTGGCCCAAGAGACCCAGTACTTC
-	TRBJ2-6	-	TRBV15	CATSRDRGAASGSGANVLTF	TGTGCCACCAGCAGAGACAGGGGGGCAGCAAGTGGCTCTGGGGCCAACGTCCTGACTTTC
-	TRBJ1-6	-	TRBV11-2	CASSAGRNSPLHF	TGTGCCAGCAGCGCAGGGAGAAATTCACCCCTCCACTTT
-	TRBJ1-1	-	TRBV21-1	CASSKVRMNTEAFF	TGTGCCAGCAGCAAAGTAAGGATGAACACTGAAGCTTTCTTT
-	TRBJ1-2	TRBD1	TRBV7-9	CASSFGRTGADGYTF	TGTGCCAGCAGCTTTGGGAGGACAGGGGCGGATGGCTACACCTTC
many	TRBJ1-2	TRBD1	TRBV28	CASSPPARGLGYTF	TGTGCCAGCAGCCCCCCGGCGAGGGGGCTGGGCTACACCTTC
-	TRBJ2-7	TRBD1	TRBV5-1	CASSLPGTAYYEQYF	TGCGCCAGCAGTCTACCCGGGACAGCCTACTACGAGCAGTACTTC
once	TRBJ1-4	TRBD1	TRBV4-1	CASSQETGGIGEKLFF	TGCGCCAGCAGCCAAGAGACAGGGGGCATTGGTGAAAAACTGTTTTTT
once	TRBJ2-2	TRBD1	TRBV5-1	CASSSTGTGETGELFF	TGCGCCAGCAGCTCAACCGGGACAGGGGAAACCGGGGAGCTGTTTTTT
-	TRBJ2-5	-	TRBV25-1	CASSDSSFQETQYF	TGTGCCAGCAGTGACAGCAGTTTCCAAGAGACCCAGTACTTC
-	TRBJ1-1	-	TRBV10-3	CAISPGTNTEAFF	TGTGCCATCTCCCCCGGAACGAACACTGAAGCTTTCTTT
-	TRBJ1-1	-	TRBV6-5	CASGVLGLMNTEAFF	TGTGCCAGCGGGGTTCTGGGCCTTATGAACACTGAAGCTTTCTTT
once	TRBJ2-5	TRBD1	TRBV11-1	CASRGDRGIQETQYF	TGTGCCAGCAGGGGAGACAGGGGTATCCAAGAGACCCAGTACTTC
-	TRBJ1-1	TRBD1	TRBV11-1	CASSSRDSILNTEAFF	TGTGCCAGCAGCTCCCGGGACAGTATACTGAACACTGAAGCTTTCTTT
-	TRBJ2-6	-	TRBV7-8	CASSLLAGANVLTF	TGTGCCAGCAGCCTGCTTGCTGGGGCCAACGTCCTGACTTTC
once	TRBJ2-5	-	TRBV7-7	CASSLGQKETQYF	TGTGCTAGCAGCCTCGGACAGAAAGAGACCCAGTACTTC
-	TRBJ1-5	TRBD1	TRBV2	CASKGQAYQPQHF	TGTGCCAGCAAAGGACAGGCGTATCAGCCCCAGCATTTT
once	TRBJ2-7	-	TRBV4-1	CASSQEEGPYEQYF	TGCGCCAGCAGCCAAGAGGAGGGGCCCTACGAGCAGTACTTC
-	TRBJ1-2	TRBD1	TRBV11-3	CASSRRQGANYGYTF	TGTGCCAGCAGCCGCCGACAGGGGGCGAACTATGGCTACACCTTC
-	TRBJ1-2	TRBD1	TRBV6-6	CASSLGTGRGYTF	TGTGCCAGCAGTCTCGGGACAGGGAGAGGCTACACCTTC
few	TRBJ1-1	-	TRBV2	CASRGWENTEAFF	TGTGCCAGCAGGGGTTGGGAGAACACTGAAGCTTTCTTT
-	TRBJ1-2	TRBD1	TRBV2	CASSGARGGDYGYTF	TGTGCCAGCAGTGGCGCCAGGGGGGGAGACTATGGCTACACCTTC
few	TRBJ2-7	TRBD1	TRBV6-6	CASSPRQGSAYEQYF	TGTGCCAGCAGTCCTCGACAGGGTTCGGCCTACGAGCAGTACTTC
-	TRBJ2-2	-	TRBV19	CASSMQPNTGELFF	TGTGCCAGTAGTATGCAACCAAACACCGGGGAGCTGTTTTTT
-	TRBJ1-1	-	TRBV7-2	CASSLAPGRSNTEAFF	TGTGCCAGCAGCTTAGCCCCCGGGCGGTCGAACACTGAAGCTTTCTTT
-	TRBJ2-7	TRBD1	TRBV2	CASNLDRGHYEQYF	TGTGCCAGCAACCTGGACAGGGGGCACTACGAGCAGTACTTC
-	TRBJ2-7	TRBD2	TRBV11-1	CASSLAGTSGGYEQYF	TGTGCCAGCAGCTTAGCTGGGACTAGCGGGGGCTACGAGCAGTACTTC
-	TRBJ1-2	TRBD1	TRBV30	CAWRDRGRLNYGYTF	TGTGCCTGGAGGGACAGGGGGCGCCTCAACTATGGCTACACCTTC
-	TRBJ2-7	TRBD1	TRBV6-5	CASSRQGMFYEQYF	TGTGCCAGCAGTAGACAGGGAATGTTCTACGAGCAGTACTTC
-	TRBJ2-7	TRBD1	TRBV30	CAWSNRGPSEQYF	TGTGCCTGGAGTAACAGGGGACCCTCCGAGCAGTACTTC
-	TRBJ2-5	TRBD1	TRBV9	CASSATGKETQYF	TGTGCCAGCAGCGCGACAGGGAAAGAGACCCAGTACTTC
once	TRBJ1-1	TRBD1	TRBV5-1	CASSGWTGLNTEAFF	TGCGCCAGCAGCGGATGGACAGGGCTGAACACTGAAGCTTTCTTT
-	TRBJ1-2	TRBD1	TRBV2	CASRTGGHGYTF	TGTGCCAGCAGGACAGGGGGCCATGGCTACACCTTC
once	TRBJ1-1	-	TRBV6-5	CASSKVGAGTEAFF	TGTGCCAGCAGTAAGGTCGGGGCGGGCACTGAAGCTTTCTTT
-	TRBJ2-5	-	TRBV5-3	CARSASSAPETQYF	TGTGCCAGAAGCGCTTCTAGCGCCCCAGAGACCCAGTACTTC
-	TRBJ1-2	-	TRBV10-2	CASSPDGLYGYTF	TGCGCCAGCAGTCCGGACGGATTATATGGCTACACCTTC
-	TRBJ1-1	-	TRBV20-1	CSARLGPEAFF	TGCAGTGCTAGGTTGGGGCCTGAAGCTTTCTTT
-	TRBJ2-7	TRBD1	TRBV30	CAWSEGGLSYEQYF	TGTGCCTGGAGTGAAGGGGGCTTGTCCTACGAGCAGTACTTC
-	TRBJ1-1	-	TRBV6-7	CASTSSLMNTEAFF	TGTGCCAGCACGAGCAGCCTCATGAACACTGAAGCTTTCTTT
-	TRBJ2-7	TRBD2	TRBV5-1	CASSLGPGTSGVYEQYF	TGCGCCAGCAGCTTGGGGCCGGGGACTAGCGGGGTTTACGAGCAGTACTTC
-	TRBJ1-6	-	TRBV13	CASSTSGISTLHF	TGTGCCAGCAGCACCTCGGGGATTTCTACCCTCCACTTT
-	TRBJ1-6	-	TRBV5-1	CASSLGTDSPLHF	TGCGCCAGCAGCTTGGGGACAGACTCACCCCTCCACTTT